The 3 T cell receptor beta chains given below trace back to one sample, sequenced in a study of T cell responses to AZD1222 COVID-19 vaccine. Clones were read by immunoSEQ multiplex PCR, and TCRdb kept only the in-frame ones, dropping some. The sample contains around 160,000 clones, under 95% of which appear only once. Source: peripheral blood, taken 28 days after the second AZD1222 dose. All receptors come from an adult who received the AZD1222 COVID-19 vaccine.

The chain carries TRBV6-6 and TRBJ2-7, with D tentatively TRBD1 or TRBD2 (7 bases each). This CDR3 spans 14 amino acids. V lost 2 bases, J lost 6 bases, and 14 bases lay in between. Germline V gene data show CDR1 as MNHNY and CDR2 as SVGAGI (reference sequence). The CDR3 loop reads CASSYREGAGEQYF. DNA for the CDR3: TGTGCCAGCAGTTACAGGGAGGGGGCGGGCGAGCAGTACTTC.

The CDR3 loop reads CASSYPGQGALGYTF. CDR3 nucleotide sequence: TGTGCCAGCAGTTACCCGGGACAGGGGGCGCTCGGCTACACCTTC. The chain is built from TRBV5-8 and TRBJ1-2; 12 bases match TRBD1. The length of the CDR3 is 15 residues. Germline V CDR1 and CDR2: SGHTS, YDEGEE. V shed 5 bases and J 8 bases; nucleotides not matched to a gene: 10.

The chain carries TRBV13 and TRBJ2-3, with 9 bases aligning to TRBD2. The CDR3 totals 15 residues. J gave up 7 bases and V 2 bases, and 7 bases lay outside the gene matches. Germline V lookup: CDR1 PRHDT, CDR2 FYEKMQ (reference sequence). The CDR3 here is CASSLTAGGPNTQYF. The CDR3 nucleotides are TGTGCCAGCAGCTTAACTGCGGGAGGGCCGAATACGCAGTATTTT.